Shown below are 17 T cell receptor beta chains from a single sample sequenced in a study of Graves' ophthalmopathy and Graves' hyperthyroidism. RNA served as the template for amplifying TCR beta CDR3 regions. HTBI primers were used in a first-round RT-PCR, which preceded a second-round multiplex PCR. Via MiXCR, TCRdb re-called the multiplex PCR reads, giving one row per CDR3 protein. This sample carries hundreds of thousands of distinct CDR3 sequences, approximately 21% of them seen once, and the ten largest clones take roughly 3%. Sample: peripheral blood. These TCRs come from a woman between 18 and 30 years old with stable Graves' hyperthyroidism.

In this sample, this clonotype turned up many times. This rearrangement joins TRBV30 to TRBJ2-7, with D tentatively TRBD2 (5 bases). The CDR3 length is 11 residues. Trimming left V 5 bases short and J 1 base short, with 6 bases between. Germline V gives CDR1 GTSNPN, CDR2 SVGIG (reference sequence). Here the CDR3 DNA reads TGTGCCTGGTCGGGGTCCTACGAGCAGTACTTC. It yields the protein CAWSGSYEQYF. Filled out from reference TRBV30 and TRBJ2-7, the complete variable domain reads SQTIHQWPATLVQPVGSPLSLECTVEGTSNPNLYWYRQAAGRGLQLLFYSVGIGQISSEVPQNLSASRPQDRQFILSSKKLLLSDSGFYLCAWSGSYEQYFGPGTRLTVT.

V and J are TRBV28 and TRBJ1-1; no clear D gene. Per the germline V gene, CDR1 is MDHEN and CDR2 is SYDVKM. The V gene lost 2 bases and the J gene lost 6 bases, with 13 bases spanning the gap. The CDR3 length is 14 residues. The CDR3 spells CASSLNRVRAEAFF. DNA of the CDR3: TGTGCCAGCAGTTTAAATAGGGTTCGGGCTGAAGCTTTCTTT.

This clonotype was observed at least ten times. The V and J genes are TRBV30 and TRBJ2-7; the match to TRBD1 covers 8 bases. With V trimmed by 2 bases and J by 9 bases, 6 bases remained unmatched. The CDR3 length is 12 residues. Germline CDR1 and CDR2: GTSNPN and SVGIG (reference sequence). CDR3 residues: CAWSTTGVAQYF. The DNA for the CDR3 is TGTGCCTGGAGTACGACAGGGGTCGCGCAGTACTTC. The variable domain in full, with the rest retrieved from reference TRBV30 and TRBJ2-7, is SQTIHQWPATLVQPVGSPLSLECTVEGTSNPNLYWYRQAAGRGLQLLFYSVGIGQISSEVPQNLSASRPQDRQFILSSKKLLLSDSGFYLCAWSTTGVAQYFGPGTRLTVT.

In its sample, this clonotype was seen many times. This rearrangement joins TRBV30 to TRBJ2-2; a possible D gene is TRBD1 (6 bases). V was trimmed by 4 bases and J by 7 bases, leaving 16 bases between them. Germline V gene sequence: CDR1 GTSNPN, CDR2 SVGIG (reference sequence). The CDR3 spans 14 residues. The DNA for the CDR3 is TGTGCCTGGATTTCGGCAGGGGATCACGGGGAGCTGTTTTTT. The encoded protein is CAWISAGDHGELFF.

This clonotype was counted at least ten times. This chain uses TRBV4-1 with TRBJ1-1; 8 bases line up with TRBD1. The CDR3 is 15 residues long. CDR1 is MGHRA, CDR2 YSYEKL, per germline. The ends lost 3 bases at V and 6 bases at J; junction bases unmatched: 9. The CDR3 spells CASSQSRTGRAEAFF. CDR3 bases: TGCGCCAGCAGCCAGTCCAGGACAGGGAGAGCTGAAGCTTTCTTT.

This clonotype was detected many times. CDR3 bases: TGTGCCAGCAGTGTTTCGGGAGAGGGCACCGGGGAGCTGTTTTTT. Translation: CASSVSGEGTGELFF. The V and J genes are TRBV6-4 and TRBJ2-2, with D maybe TRBD2 (6 bases). CDR1 is MRHNA, CDR2 SNTAGT, per germline. V was pared by 4 bases and J by 4 bases, with 13 bases between. This CDR3 contains 15 residues.

This clonotype occurred many times. This chain joins TRBV6-2 or TRBV6-3 and TRBJ1-5; D not resolved. The V end was cut by 1 base, the J end by 1 base, with 8 bases between. The CDR3 extends over 15 amino acids. In germline, CDR1 is MNHEY, CDR2 SVGEGT. The CDR3 reads CASSYLGLSNQPQHF. The CDR3 coding sequence is TGTGCCAGCAGTTACTTAGGGTTGAGCAATCAGCCCCAGCATTTT.

This clonotype was found many times. The CDR3 protein is CASSLGLSGRAGGELFF. CDR3 DNA sequence: TGTGCCAGCAGTTTGGGATTAAGCGGGAGGGCCGGCGGGGAGCTGTTTTTT. The gene calls are TRBV12-3 or TRBV12-4 and TRBJ2-2, with 10 bases lining up with TRBD2. The CDR3 is made up of 17 amino acids. Losses at the gene ends were 3 bases for V and 7 bases for J; bases not matched to a gene: 11.

This clonotype showed up just a few times. This CDR3 is CSARGTGTGTYEQYF. The CDR3 DNA reads TGCAGTGCTAGGGGGACCGGGACAGGGACCTACGAGCAGTACTTC. The chain links TRBV20-1 to TRBJ2-7; 9 nucleotides align to TRBD1. J was trimmed by 2 bases and V by 3 bases; bases with no gene match: 8. Germline loops: CDR1 DFQATT, CDR2 SNEGSKA (reference sequence). The CDR3 has 15 amino acids.

This clonotype has at least ten counts. The chain couples TRBV10-3 to TRBJ2-2; tentatively, D is TRBD2 (5 bases). The V gene's germline CDR1 is ENHRY and CDR2 SYGVKD. Deletions cut 3 bases from V and 7 bases from J, with 18 bases between. The CDR3 length is 16 residues. CDR3 region: CAISDWRRASFGELFF. CDR3 nucleotide sequence: TGTGCCATCAGTGACTGGAGGCGTGCGTCGTTCGGGGAGCTGTTTTTT.

This clonotype was seen ten or more times. J is TRBJ2-7 and V is TRBV20-1, with TRBD1 matching over 7 bases. Germline V gives CDR1 DFQATT, CDR2 SNEGSKA (reference sequence). After removal of 2 bases from V and 2 bases from J, the junction contained 9 bases not matched to a gene. The CDR3 spans 15 residues. Here the CDR3 DNA reads TGCAGTGCTAGATCCACAGGGGACGGCACCTACGAGCAGTACTTC. It is translated as CSARSTGDGTYEQYF.

This clonotype was detected many times. The rearrangement uses TRBV12-5 and TRBJ2-2; TRBD2 matches at 9 bases. The germline V gene encodes CDR1 LGHNT and CDR2 FRNRAP. The CDR3 sequence is 15 residues long. Trimming cost V 5 bases and J 2 bases; bases outside gene matches: 3. The CDR3 sequence is CASGASGANTGELFF. CDR3 coding DNA: TGTGCTAGTGGTGCTAGCGGGGCAAACACCGGGGAGCTGTTTTTT.

This clonotype occurred many times. The V call is TRBV24-1, the J call TRBJ2-5; 9 bases agree with TRBD2. Losses at the gene ends were 2 bases for V and 5 bases for J; bases not matched to a gene: 14. Germline V CDR1 and CDR2: KGHDR, SFDVKD. The CDR3 loop spans 18 amino acids. CDR3: CATSDSRRKAGGPETQYF. The CDR3 nucleotides are TGTGCCACCAGTGATTCGCGCCGGAAGGCGGGAGGGCCGGAGACCCAGTACTTC.

This clonotype was detected ten times or more. This sequence joins TRBV30 and TRBJ2-7; weak D call: TRBD1 (6 bases). The CDR3 covers 11 residues. V was pared by 8 bases and J by 3 bases, with 11 bases between. The V gene's germline CDR1 is GTSNPN and CDR2 SVGIG (reference sequence). DNA for the CDR3: TGTGCCCAGGGGTCTGGCTACGAGCAGTACTTC. Encoded protein: CAQGSGYEQYF.

This clonotype has a count of ten or more. This chain uses TRBV3-1 with TRBJ1-6; D is perhaps TRBD1 (6 bases). Germline CDR1 is LGHDT and CDR2 is YNNKEL (reference sequence). This CDR3 has 13 residues. The ends were cut back, 2 bases at V and 10 bases at J, with 9 bases in the middle. The CDR3 is CASSQTGRSPLHF. As DNA, the CDR3 is TGTGCCAGCAGCCAAACAGGGCGCTCACCCCTCCACTTT.

This clonotype showed up just a few times. The chain carries TRBV11-1 and TRBJ2-7, with D perhaps matching TRBD1 or TRBD2 (8 bases each). V lost 4 bases and J 7 bases, leaving 23 bases between the germline ends. Germline V gene sequence: CDR1 SGHAT, CDR2 FQDESV (reference sequence). This CDR3 is 16 amino acids long. The CDR3 region is CASSSRGGTGPLEQYF. CDR3 nucleotides: TGTGCCAGCAGCTCCCGGGGGGGGACAGGTCCCCTGGAGCAGTACTTC. Filled out from reference TRBV11-1 and TRBJ2-7, the complete variable domain reads EAEVAQSPRYKITEKSQAVAFWCDPISGHATLYWYRQILGQGPELLVQFQDESVVDDSQLPKDRFSAERLKGVDSTLKIQPAELGDSAMYLCASSSRGGTGPLEQYFGPGTRLTVT.

This clonotype has ten or more counts. The chain links TRBV28 to TRBJ2-7; the D gene is possibly TRBD1 (6 bases). The V gene lost 4 bases and the J gene lost 1 base, with 17 bases spanning the gap. CDR1 MDHEN and CDR2 SYDVKM come from the germline V gene. This CDR3 has 16 residues. The CDR3 loop reads CASSWDHRVRSYEQYF. The CDR3 coding sequence is TGTGCCAGCAGTTGGGATCACAGGGTTAGATCCTACGAGCAGTACTTC.